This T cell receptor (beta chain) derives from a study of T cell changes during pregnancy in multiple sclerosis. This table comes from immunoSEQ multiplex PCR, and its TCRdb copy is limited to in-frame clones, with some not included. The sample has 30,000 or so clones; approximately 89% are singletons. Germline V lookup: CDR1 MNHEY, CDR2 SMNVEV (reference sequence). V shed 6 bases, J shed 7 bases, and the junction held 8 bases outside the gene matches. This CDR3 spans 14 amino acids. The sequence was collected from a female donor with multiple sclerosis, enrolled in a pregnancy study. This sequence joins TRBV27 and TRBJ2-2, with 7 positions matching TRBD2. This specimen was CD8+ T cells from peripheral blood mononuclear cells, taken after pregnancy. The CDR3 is CASRPSGIGGELFF. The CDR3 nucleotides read TGTGCCAGCAGGCCGAGCGGGATTGGCGGGGAGCTGTTTTTT.